Listed here is a single TCR beta chain. This clone was seen just once. This receptor's antigen is unknown. Per-base quality was not reported, and no clone a single base away is much larger than it. The Qiagen DNeasy kit was used to extract genomic DNA from unsorted PBMCs and from the negatively selected CD4+ and CD8+ fractions. Amplification of TCR beta CDR3 regions was done by immunoSEQ multiplex PCR with primers that anneal to V and J segments. Amplification bias was minimized using a synthetic immune receptor repertoire, and residual bias was removed computationally after sequencing. The authors' pipeline ran thus. Custom Python scripts were used to quantify repertoire diversity as the Shannon entropy index. Unsorted, CD4+ and CD8+ repertoires were analyzed separately, except for combined analyses in which CD4+ and CD8+ sequences were merged in silico. Clonal expansion was defined as a frequency increase of at least 2-fold after treatment compared with C1D1, and clones undetected at baseline were assigned a pseudocount of 0.5. Singleton clones were defined as clones with 0 or 1 copy at C1D1, and non-singleton clones were defined as clones with 2 or more copies. Clones expanded in unsorted samples were annotated as CD4+, CD8+ or unknown by matching protein sequences in sorted samples from the same patient. Wilcoxon tests were applied to paired samples to test diversity changes from C1D1 to C4D1. TCRdb re-hosts the immuneACCESS table, in-frame sequences only. Its copies lack some clones; in the studies checked, an unresolved V gene accounts for under half of them, and the cause for the rest is not known. The DNA was the basis for D and trimming; V, J and clone size are from that table. The sample records roughly 86,000 clones, 83% of which are singletons. In total, the top ten clones hold over 15% of the sample.

The data stem from a study of PD-1 blockade in classical Hodgkin lymphoma (dated by TCRdb to between 2020 and 2021). Background on the whole study: Nivolumab dosing was 3 mg/kg intravenously every 2 weeks, continuing until either disease progression or unacceptable toxicity. The study used TCR beta sequencing and CyTOF to define a peripheral blood immune signature of response to PD-1 blockade in classical Hodgkin lymphoma. The paper's findings and limits, for the study overall: The study was restricted to a single clinical trial cohort, and the causes of repertoire differences, possibly disease activity or prior therapy, were left undefined. Lower diversity was observed in patients in whom nivolumab was started less than 1 year after ASCT, and these patients were excluded from later analyses so that confounding by immune reconstitution would be avoided. Baseline TCR diversity was reported to be lower in newly diagnosed patients than in healthy donors, and even lower in relapsed/refractory patients. A significant rise by C4D1 was seen in CD4+ but not CD8+ TCR diversity (p=0.0027 vs p=0.16), with the rise being most apparent in complete responders (p=0.02). Trial patients with a complete response had baseline diversity similar to that of newly diagnosed patients, while partial responders and progressors had significantly lower diversity.

Reading the label with the study, this specimen's time point is: cycle 4 day 1 (C4D1), after about 6 weeks of nivolumab. Every trial patient had relapsed following autologous stem cell transplantation, and prior brentuximab vedotin exposure was what differed among cohorts A, B and C. The trial cohort was composed of 56 patients with relapsed/refractory classical Hodgkin lymphoma, for whom complete response, partial response or progressive disease was recorded as best overall response. Trial patients were treated with single-agent nivolumab in the multi-cohort phase II CheckMate 205 trial. An independent review committee assessed best overall response by applying the 2007 International Working Group response criteria. Trial PBMCs were obtained immediately prior to nivolumab initiation (C1D1) and on therapy at cycle 2 day 1 and cycle 4 day 1. Peripheral blood was collected in 8 mL Vacutainer Cell Preparation Tubes, from which PBMCs were isolated by centrifugation and then cryopreserved.

V loses 3 bases, J loses 2 bases, and the germline ends lie 7 bases apart. The CDR3 measures 13 amino acids from cysteine to phenylalanine. Only the CDR3 region is kept as DNA, spanning 39 bases read in frame from base 1. Reading the germline V gene gives CDR1 SGHDN and CDR2 FVKESK. The sequencing used peripheral blood mononuclear cells (PBMCs), collected before the fourth cycle of nivolumab. The source of this sequence is a human donor with classical Hodgkin lymphoma. The chain couples TRBV14 to TRBJ2-5; a weak D assignment points to TRBD2 (6 bases agree). The CDR3 in this case is CASSHGSQETQYF. The DNA reads as follows: TGTGCCAGCAGCCACGGGAGTCAAGAGACCCAGTACTTC.